A selection of T cell receptor beta chains follows, all from one sample in a study of blood T cells in healthy people across ages. Using its own MiXCR run on the 5' RACE reads, TCRdb lists one record per CDR3 protein. The sample lists over 1,500,000 distinct CDR3 sequences, roughly 52% occurring once. The sequenced sample was blood. These receptor sequences come from a woman between 40 and 50 years old in good health. The CDR3 runs from the conserved cysteine through the conserved F or W.

V	J	length	CDR3
TRBV7-8	TRBJ2-7	14	CASSLDRQLYEQYF
TRBV7-8	TRBJ1-5	15	CASSLDGVPNQPQHF
TRBV7-2	TRBJ2-1	14	CASSIGRGINEQFF
TRBV20-1	TRBJ2-3	13	CSALAGHTDTQYF
TRBV9	TRBJ2-3	14	CASSPGQGKNTQYF
TRBV29-1	TRBJ2-1	11	CSVAIYNEQFF
TRBV3-1	TRBJ2-3	16	CASSPSGGGGRDTQYF
TRBV6-6	TRBJ2-7	14	CASSYSKGAGEQYF
TRBV27	TRBJ2-5	13	CASRRGVQETQYF
TRBV3-1	TRBJ2-7	14	CASSQVVRGGEQYF
TRBV2	TRBJ2-7	16	CAIPPHGGQGVYEQYF
TRBV29-1	TRBJ2-7	14	CSVIGDWSSYEQYF
TRBV5-6	TRBJ1-5	13	CASSHGGNQSQHF
TRBV18	TRBJ1-1	14	CASSPPTGNTEAFF
TRBV4-2	TRBJ1-4	15	CASSPDAGDVGKLFF
TRBV20-1	TRBJ2-1	14	CSARDVSGGNEQFF
TRBV19	TRBJ2-7	12	CASSPLYGQQYF
TRBV5-1	TRBJ2-3	17	CASSWVGGRASTDTQYF
TRBV11-2	TRBJ1-2	17	CASSPRRQGSRNYGYTF
TRBV7-2	TRBJ1-5	15	CASSLGHRGNQPQHF
TRBV11-2	TRBJ2-5	17	CASSRGAQRGGVETQYF
TRBV28	TRBJ1-2	15	CASSKVRRPGRGYTF
TRBV6-2/TRBV6-3	TRBJ2-6	15	CASSYSISGANVLTF
TRBV29-1	TRBJ2-5	14	CSVEDTTGRETQYF
TRBV6-2/TRBV6-3	TRBJ1-5	15	CASNSGLRFNQPQHF
TRBV7-9	NA	15	CASSLGQGIYNEQYF
TRBV4-1	TRBJ2-3	16	CASSQAGRGFTDTQYF
TRBV11-2	TRBJ1-2	14	CASSRDTRNYGYTF
TRBV7-8	TRBJ2-7	13	CASRYPDRDEQYF
TRBV4-3	TRBJ1-2	17	CASSQASTGRGVYGYTF
TRBV7-3	TRBJ1-2	14	CASSSRGQGRGYTF
TRBV7-9	TRBJ2-5	17	CASSSQLAGGPGNEQYF
TRBV24-1	TRBJ1-2	14	CATSDSEANYGYTF
TRBV12-3/TRBV12-4	TRBJ2-7	16	CASSGIPGQGTNEQYF
TRBV7-3	TRBJ2-3	16	CASSIGRGVKGDTQYF
TRBV20-1	TRBJ2-5	18	CSARESGAGTGVGETQYF
TRBV29-1	TRBJ1-2	12	CSVDRLSYDYTF
TRBV4-1	TRBJ2-5	15	CASSRGPSYGNEQYF
TRBV6-6	NA	12	CASSYPSGEQYF
TRBV5-1	TRBJ1-5	15	CASSEGGSDNQPQHF
TRBV20-1	TRBJ2-7	13	CSAEFGGAYEQYF
TRBV7-2	TRBJ2-1	15	CASSTRDRPTNEQFF
TRBV20-1	TRBJ2-5	12	CSASPGGKTQYF
TRBV7-6	TRBJ1-4	15	CASSLEWGRHEKLFF
TRBV7-2	TRBJ2-4	15	CASSPKGPAKNIQYF
TRBV5-1	TRBJ1-2	13	CASSLDGGDGYTF
TRBV4-3	TRBJ2-5	17	CASSLRLAGTMGETQYF
TRBV24-1	TRBJ1-5	14	CAISGAYSNQPQHF